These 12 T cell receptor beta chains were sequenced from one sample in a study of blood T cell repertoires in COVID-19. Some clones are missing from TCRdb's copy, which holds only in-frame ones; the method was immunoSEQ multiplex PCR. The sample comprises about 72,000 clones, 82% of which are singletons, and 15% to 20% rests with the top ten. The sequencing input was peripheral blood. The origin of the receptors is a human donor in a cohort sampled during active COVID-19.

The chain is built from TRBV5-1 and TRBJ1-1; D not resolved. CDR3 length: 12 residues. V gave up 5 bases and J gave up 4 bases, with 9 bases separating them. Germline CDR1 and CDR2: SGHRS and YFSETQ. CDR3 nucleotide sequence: TGCGCCAGCAGACGGGAGGGCACTGAAGCTTTCTTT. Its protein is CASRREGTEAFF.

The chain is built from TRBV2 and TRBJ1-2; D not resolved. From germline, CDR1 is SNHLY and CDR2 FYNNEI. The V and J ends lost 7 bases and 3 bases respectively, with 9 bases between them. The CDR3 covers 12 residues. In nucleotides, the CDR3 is TGTGCCAGCACCGACAATGACTATGGCTACACCTTC. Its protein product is CASTDNDYGYTF.

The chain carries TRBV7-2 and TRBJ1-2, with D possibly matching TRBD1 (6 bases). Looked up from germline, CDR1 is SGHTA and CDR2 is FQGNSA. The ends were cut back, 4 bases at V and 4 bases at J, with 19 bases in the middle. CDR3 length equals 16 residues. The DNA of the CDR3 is TGTGCCAGCAGCTACGGGGGGCAGGGAGTCTCCTATGGCTACACCTTC. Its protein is CASSYGGQGVSYGYTF. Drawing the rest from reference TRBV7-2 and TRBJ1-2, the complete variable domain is GAGVSQSPSNKVTEKGKDVELRCDPISGHTALYWYRQSLGQGLEFLIYFQGNSAPDKSGLPSDRFSAERTGGSVSTLTIQRTQQEDSAVYLCASSYGGQGVSYGYTFGSGTRLTVV.

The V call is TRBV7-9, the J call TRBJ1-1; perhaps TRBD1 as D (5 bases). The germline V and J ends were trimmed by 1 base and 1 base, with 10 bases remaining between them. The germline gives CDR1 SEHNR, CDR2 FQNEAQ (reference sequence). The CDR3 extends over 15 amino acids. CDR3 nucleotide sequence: TGTGCCAGCAGCTTAGGCTCAGGGCGGAACACTGAAGCTTTCTTT. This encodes CASSLGSGRNTEAFF.

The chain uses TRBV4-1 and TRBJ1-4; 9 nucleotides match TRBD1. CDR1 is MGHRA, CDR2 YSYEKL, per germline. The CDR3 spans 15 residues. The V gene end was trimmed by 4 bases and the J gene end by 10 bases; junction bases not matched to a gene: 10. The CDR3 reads CASSRGQGISGKLFF. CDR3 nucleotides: TGCGCCAGCAGCCGAGGACAGGGGATCTCGGGAAAACTGTTTTTT.

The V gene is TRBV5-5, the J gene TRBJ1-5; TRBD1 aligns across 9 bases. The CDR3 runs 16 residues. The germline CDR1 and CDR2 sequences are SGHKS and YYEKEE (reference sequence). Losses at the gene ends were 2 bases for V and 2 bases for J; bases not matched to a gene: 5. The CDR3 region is CASSLGTGTGNQPQHF. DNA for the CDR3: TGTGCCAGCAGCTTAGGGACAGGGACAGGCAATCAGCCCCAGCATTTT.

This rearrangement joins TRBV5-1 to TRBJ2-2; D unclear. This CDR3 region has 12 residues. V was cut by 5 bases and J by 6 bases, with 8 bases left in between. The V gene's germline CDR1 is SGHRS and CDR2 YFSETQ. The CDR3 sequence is CASRSDPGELFF. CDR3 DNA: TGCGCCAGCAGGAGCGACCCCGGGGAGCTGTTTTTT.

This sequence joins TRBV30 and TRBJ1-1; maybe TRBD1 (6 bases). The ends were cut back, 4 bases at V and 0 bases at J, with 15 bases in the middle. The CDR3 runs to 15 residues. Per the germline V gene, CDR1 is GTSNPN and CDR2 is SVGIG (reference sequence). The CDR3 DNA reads TGTGCCTGGACGCGTCGGGACATGCTGAACACTGAAGCTTTCTTT. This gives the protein CAWTRRDMLNTEAFF.

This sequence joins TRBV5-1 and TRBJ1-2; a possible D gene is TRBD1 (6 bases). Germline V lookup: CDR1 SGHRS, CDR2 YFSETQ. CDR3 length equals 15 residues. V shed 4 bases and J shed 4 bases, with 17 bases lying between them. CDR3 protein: CASSPAGVFGYGYTF. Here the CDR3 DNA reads TGCGCCAGCAGCCCCGCAGGGGTTTTTGGCTATGGCTACACCTTC.

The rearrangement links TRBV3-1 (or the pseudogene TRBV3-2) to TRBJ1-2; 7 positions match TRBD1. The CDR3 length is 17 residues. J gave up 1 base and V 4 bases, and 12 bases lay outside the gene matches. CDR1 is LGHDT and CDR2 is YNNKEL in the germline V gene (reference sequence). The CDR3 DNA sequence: TGTGCCAGCAGCCCGGGGACAGAAAATCGTATTAACTATGGCTACACCTTC. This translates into CASSPGTENRINYGYTF.

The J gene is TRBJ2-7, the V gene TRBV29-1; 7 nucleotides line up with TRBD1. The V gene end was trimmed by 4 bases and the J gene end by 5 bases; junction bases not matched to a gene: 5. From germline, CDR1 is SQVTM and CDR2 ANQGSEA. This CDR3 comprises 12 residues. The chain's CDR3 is CSVVAGGNEQYF. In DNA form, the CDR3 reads TGCAGCGTTGTGGCAGGGGGAAACGAGCAGTACTTC.

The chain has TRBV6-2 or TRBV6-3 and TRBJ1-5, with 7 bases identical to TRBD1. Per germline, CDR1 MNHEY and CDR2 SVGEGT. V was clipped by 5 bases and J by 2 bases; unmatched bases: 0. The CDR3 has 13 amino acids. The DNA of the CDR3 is TGTGCCAGCAGTCAGGGGGGCAATCAGCCCCAGCATTTT. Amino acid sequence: CASSQGGNQPQHF.